The clone carrying this T cell receptor beta chain has a count of ten or more. The antigen remains undetermined. With a J-beta primer mix and a sample-barcoded 5' primer, a second PCR ran 7 to 11 cycles. The authors tagged each cDNA molecule using a template-switch adaptor with 12 random nucleotides. TCRdb ran MiXCR on the 5' RACE reads and lists one entry per CDR3 protein. In the table there are around 650,000 distinct CDR3 sequences, around 32% of which are singletons. The CDR3 is 14 residues long. Trimming stripped 3 bases from V and 4 bases from J, with 13 bases between. In germline, CDR1 is SGHTA, CDR2 FQGNSA. These data belong to a study of blood T cells in healthy people across ages. General observations from the study: Lack of knowledge of donor CMV status possibly confounded expanded clonotype changes.

The J gene is TRBJ2-7, the V gene TRBV7-2; a possible D gene is TRBD2 (6 bases). The TCR sequence derives from an elderly woman in good health. Sequencing was carried out using blood. The CDR3 DNA is TGTGCCAGCAGCTTGTCTCGGGGGAAATACGAGCAGTACTTC. Translated, it gives CASSLSRGKYEQYF.